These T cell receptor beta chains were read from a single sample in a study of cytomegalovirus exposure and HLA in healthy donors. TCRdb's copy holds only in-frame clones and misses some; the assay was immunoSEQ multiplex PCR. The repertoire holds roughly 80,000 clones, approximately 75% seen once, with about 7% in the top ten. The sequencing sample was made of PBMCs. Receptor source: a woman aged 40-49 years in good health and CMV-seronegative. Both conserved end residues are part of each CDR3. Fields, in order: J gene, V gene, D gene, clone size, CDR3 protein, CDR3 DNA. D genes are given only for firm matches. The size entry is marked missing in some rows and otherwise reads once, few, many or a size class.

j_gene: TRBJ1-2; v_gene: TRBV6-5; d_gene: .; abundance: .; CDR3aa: CASSKQGGAYGYTF; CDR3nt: TGTGCCAGCAGTAAACAAGGTGGGGCCTATGGCTACACCTTC
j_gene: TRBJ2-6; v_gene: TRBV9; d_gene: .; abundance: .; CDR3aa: CASSIRQAGANVLTF; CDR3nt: TGTGCCAGCAGCATACGACAGGCTGGGGCCAACGTCCTGACTTTC
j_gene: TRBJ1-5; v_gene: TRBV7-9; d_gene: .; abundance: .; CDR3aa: CASSPQGSSNQPQHF; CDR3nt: TGTGCCAGCAGCCCCCAGGGGAGTAGCAATCAGCCCCAGCATTTT
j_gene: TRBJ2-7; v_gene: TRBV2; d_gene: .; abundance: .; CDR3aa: CASSEQVQDEQYF; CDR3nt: TGTGCCAGCAGCGAACAGGTTCAGGACGAGCAGTACTTC
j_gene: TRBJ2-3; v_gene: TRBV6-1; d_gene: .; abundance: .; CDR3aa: CASSGPPASPADTQYF; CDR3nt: TGTGCCAGCAGTGGCCCTCCCGCTAGTCCAGCGGATACGCAGTATTTT
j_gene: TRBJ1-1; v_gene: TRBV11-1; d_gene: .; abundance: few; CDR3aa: CATATDRANTEAFF; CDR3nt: TGTGCCACCGCGACCGACAGAGCGAACACTGAAGCTTTCTTT
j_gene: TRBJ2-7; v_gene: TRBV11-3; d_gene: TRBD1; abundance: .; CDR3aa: CASSPRTGAKYEQYF; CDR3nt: TGTGCCAGCAGCCCCCGGACAGGGGCTAAATACGAGCAGTACTTC
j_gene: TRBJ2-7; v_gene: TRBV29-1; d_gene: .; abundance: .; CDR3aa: CSAADSPHEQYF; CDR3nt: TGCAGCGCTGCGGACAGTCCCCACGAGCAGTACTTC
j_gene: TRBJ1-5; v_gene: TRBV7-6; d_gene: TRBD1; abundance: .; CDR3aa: CASSLTGGGNQPQHF; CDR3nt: TGTGCCAGCAGCTTAACAGGGGGTGGAAATCAGCCCCAGCATTTT
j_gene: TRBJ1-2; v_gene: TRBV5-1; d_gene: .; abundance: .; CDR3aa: CASSQGLDNYGYTF; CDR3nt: TGCGCCAGCAGTCAGGGCCTGGACAACTATGGCTACACCTTC
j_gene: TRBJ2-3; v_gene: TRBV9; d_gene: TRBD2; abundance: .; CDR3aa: CASSRLAGGPTDTQYF; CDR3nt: TGTGCCAGCAGTCGGCTAGCGGGGGGGCCAACAGATACGCAGTATTTT
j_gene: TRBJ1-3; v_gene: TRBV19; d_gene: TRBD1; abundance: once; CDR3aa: CAPEDRVGNTIYF; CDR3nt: TGTGCCCCAGAGGACAGGGTGGGAAACACCATATATTTT
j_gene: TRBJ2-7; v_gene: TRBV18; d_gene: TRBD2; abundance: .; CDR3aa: CASSPGLAGEQYF; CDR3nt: TGTGCCAGCTCACCCGGACTAGCTGGGGAGCAGTACTTC
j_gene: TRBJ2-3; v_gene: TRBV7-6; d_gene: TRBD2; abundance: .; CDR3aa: CASSLGVSSGGTDTDTQYF; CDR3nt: TGTGCCAGCAGCTTAGGGGTTTCTAGCGGGGGGACCGACACAGATACGCAGTATTTT
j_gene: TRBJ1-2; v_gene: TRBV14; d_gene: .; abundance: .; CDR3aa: CASSQGTDNYGYTF; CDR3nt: TGTGCCAGCAGCCAAGGGACAGATAACTATGGCTACACCTTC
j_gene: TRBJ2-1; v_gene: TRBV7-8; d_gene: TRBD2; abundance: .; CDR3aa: CASSLAGGTYNEQFF; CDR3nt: TGTGCCAGCAGCTTAGCGGGGGGGACCTACAATGAGCAGTTCTTC
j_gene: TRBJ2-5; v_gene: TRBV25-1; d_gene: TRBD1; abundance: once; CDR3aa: CASRRQGRETQYF; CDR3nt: TGTGCCAGCAGAAGACAGGGAAGGGAGACCCAGTACTTC
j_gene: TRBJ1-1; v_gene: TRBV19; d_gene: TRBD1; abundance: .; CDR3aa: CASRGPGQGTEAFF; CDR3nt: TGTGCCAGTAGGGGGCCGGGACAGGGAACTGAAGCTTTCTTT
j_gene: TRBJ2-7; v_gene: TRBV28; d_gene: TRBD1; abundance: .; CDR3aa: CASSSTGDYEQYF; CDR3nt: TGTGCCAGCAGTTCGACAGGGGACTACGAGCAGTACTTC
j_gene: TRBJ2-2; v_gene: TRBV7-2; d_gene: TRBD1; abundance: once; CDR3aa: CASSLGRTGWSGELFF; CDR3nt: TGTGCCAGCAGCTTAGGGAGGACAGGGTGGTCCGGGGAGCTGTTTTTT
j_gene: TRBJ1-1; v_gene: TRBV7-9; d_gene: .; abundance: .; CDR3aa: CASSFRAGATEAFF; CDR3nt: TGTGCCAGCAGCTTTCGGGCAGGGGCCACTGAAGCTTTCTTT
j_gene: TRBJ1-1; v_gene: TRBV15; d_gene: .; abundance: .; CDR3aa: CATSRDGLRNTEAFF; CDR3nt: TGTGCCACCAGCAGAGATGGGCTGAGAAACACTGAAGCTTTCTTT
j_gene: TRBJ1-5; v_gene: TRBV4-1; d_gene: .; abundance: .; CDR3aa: CASSQGRYQPQHF; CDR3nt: TGCGCCAGCAGCCAAGGTCGGTATCAGCCCCAGCATTTT
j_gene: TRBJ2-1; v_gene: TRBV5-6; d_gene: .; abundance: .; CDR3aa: CASSGGAFDNEQFF; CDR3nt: TGTGCCAGCAGCGGGGGGGCATTCGACAATGAGCAGTTCTTC
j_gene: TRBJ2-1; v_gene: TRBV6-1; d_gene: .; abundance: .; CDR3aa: CASSEMRGGEQFF; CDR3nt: TGTGCCAGCAGTGAAATGCGGGGAGGTGAGCAGTTCTTC
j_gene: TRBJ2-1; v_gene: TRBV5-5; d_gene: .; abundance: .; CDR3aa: CASSLGALGGNEQFF; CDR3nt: TGTGCCAGCAGCTTGGGAGCGTTAGGGGGCAATGAGCAGTTCTTC